In its sample, the clone carrying this T cell receptor beta chain was seen a few times. Amplification of TCR beta CDR3 regions used RNA as the template. An initial round of RT-PCR targeting the TCR CDR3 relied on the HTBI primer set. TCRdb processed the multiplex PCR reads anew with MiXCR; each CDR3 protein has one entry. The table shows around 520,000 distinct CDR3 sequences, with roughly 25% occurring only once. The V and J ends lost 9 bases and 7 bases respectively, with 18 bases between them. The CDR3 is made up of 14 amino acids. CDR1 is KGHDR, CDR2 SFDVKD, per germline. This record comes from a study of T cells in Graves' hyperthyroidism and ophthalmopathy.

The sequenced sample consisted of blood. The V and J genes are TRBV24-1 and TRBJ2-4; TRBD2 is a possible D gene (6 bases). The TCR sequence derives from a woman aged 30 to 39 with Graves' ophthalmopathy. CDR3 in amino acids: CATLWGVGSNIQYF. CDR3 sequence (DNA): TGTGCCACCCTCTGGGGGGTCGGGAGTAACATTCAGTACTTC.